Here is one T cell receptor (beta chain) with its context. Its antigen is as yet unknown. The record originates from a study of identical twins. Unique molecular identifiers were present on the cDNA, and a universal primer site came from template switching. TCRdb passed the 5' RACE reads through MiXCR, listing each CDR3 protein once. The sample records approximately 1.8 million distinct CDR3 sequences, about 30% being singletons. Healthy Caucasian donors formed the entire cohort. Study-wide results and limits: Compared with unrelated sharing, twin-shared out-of-frame alpha sequences had more low-probability sequences. Within beta out-of-frame sequences, the excess sharing observed between twins was weaker.

The V and J ends lost 4 bases and 6 bases respectively, with 10 bases between them. The V gene's germline CDR1 is MNHNS and CDR2 SASEGT. This CDR3 has 13 amino acids. The TCR sequence derives from a newborn girl in good health. The material sequenced was cord blood. The rearrangement joins TRBV6-1 to TRBJ1-5; D remains unclear. The CDR3 coding sequence is TGTGCCAGCAGTGGGGGAACCGGTCAGCCCCAGCATTTT. It encodes CASSGGTGQPQHF.